The 6 T cell receptor beta chains presented below share a single source sample, sequenced in a study of cytotoxic CD8 clonotypes in ibrutinib-treated CLL. Sequencing used immunoSEQ multiplex PCR; TCRdb keeps in-frame clones, though not all of them. In the table there are 140,000 or so clones, approximately 80% of which are singletons. Specimen: PBMCs, collected after 12 months of ibrutinib treatment. The source is a human donor with chronic lymphocytic leukemia.

The chain employs TRBV6-5 and TRBJ2-5, with D tentatively TRBD2 (5 bases). The CDR3 contains 11 residues. V dropped 7 bases and J dropped 5 bases, with 8 bases sitting between them. From germline, CDR1 is MNHEY and CDR2 SVGAGI. This CDR3 reads CASMAGETQYF. The CDR3 DNA reads TGTGCCAGCATGGCGGGTGAGACCCAGTACTTC.

The gene calls are TRBV10-3 and TRBJ2-2, with D possibly TRBD2 on 7 matching bases. The CDR3 spans 15 residues. Germline lookup yields CDR1 ENHRY and CDR2 SYGVKD. V lost 3 bases to trimming and J lost 4 bases, with 12 bases between them. For the CDR3, the DNA is TGTGCCATCAGTGATGGGGGGGCAGGCACCGGGGAGCTGTTTTTT. This encodes CAISDGGAGTGELFF.

The chain carries TRBV30 and TRBJ1-2; D is ambiguous. From germline, CDR1 is GTSNPN and CDR2 SVGIG (reference sequence). This CDR3 is built from 13 residues. V was pared by 0 bases and J by 8 bases, with 13 bases between. CDR3 in amino acids: CAWSVRFHVGYTF. CDR3 nucleotides: TGTGCCTGGAGTGTACGGTTCCACGTCGGCTACACCTTC.

V gene TRBV29-1 combines with J gene TRBJ1-4; TRBD1 aligns across 9 bases. CDR3 length: 13 amino acids. The ends lost 6 bases at V and 8 bases at J; junction bases unmatched: 7. The germline V gene has CDR1 SQVTM and CDR2 ANQGSEA. CDR3 bases: TGCAGCGTAACAGGGGGCGTAGGGGAAAAACTGTTTTTT. As protein: CSVTGGVGEKLFF.

V gene TRBV27 combines with J gene TRBJ2-1, with a weak D call TRBD2 (5 bases). V was cut by 4 bases and J by 2 bases, with 12 bases left in between. CDR1 and CDR2 from the germline V gene are MNHEY and SMNVEV (reference sequence). CDR3 length: 15 amino acids. The CDR3 DNA reads TGTGCCAGCAGTTATACTAGTGCACCCTACAATGAGCAGTTCTTC. Amino acids: CASSYTSAPYNEQFF.

This chain connects TRBV30 to TRBJ1-5; D is unresolved. Germline CDR1 and CDR2: GTSNPN and SVGIG (reference sequence). V shed 1 base and J shed 6 bases, with 10 bases lying between them. The CDR3 contains 13 residues. The CDR3 loop reads CAWSGGLSQPQHF. The CDR3 coding sequence is TGTGCCTGGAGTGGCGGTTTAAGTCAGCCCCAGCATTTT.